This T cell receptor (beta chain) stems from a study of CD8 T cells in ankylosing spondylitis. TCRdb independently ran MiXCR on the 5' RACE reads; one entry per CDR3 protein. The profile shows 250,000 or so distinct CDR3 sequences, roughly a tenth of them singletons. The clonotype was recovered from a male donor with ankylosing spondylitis or in good health (not recorded which). Sequenced material: blood, either unsorted or a sorted T cell fraction (not recorded which).

The CDR3 loop reads CSARSSGPTGSEHEGTDTQYF. The CDR3 bases are TGCAGTGCTAGAAGTAGTGGGCCTACAGGGAGCGAACACGAGGGCACAGATACGCAGTATTTT. The genes are TRBV20-1 and TRBJ2-3; weak D call: TRBD1 (6 bases). The CDR3 runs 21 residues. V lost 2 bases and J 1 base, leaving 31 bases between the germline ends. Per germline, CDR1 DFQATT and CDR2 SNEGSKA (reference sequence).